The present T cell receptor beta chain was sequenced within a study of long-term antiretroviral therapy in people with HIV. As regards this clone: Its antigen is not known.

The study drew at least one pre-ART and at least two post-ART PBMC samples from every donor. Survey-level resolution applied to immunoSEQ assay v3.0. The method was immunoSEQ multiplex PCR; TCRdb's version includes in-frame clones alone and lacks a portion of them. The data hold nearly 50,000 clones, with about 80% observed a single time. Findings and caveats of the study: ART-treated samples gained diversity yet remained below transplant donor controls. HIV repertoires spanned narrower CDR3 length ranges than controls. Viral resistance, ART adherence and therapy changes all lacked available data.

The sequencing here drew on unsorted PBMCs, taken 0.8 years after starting antiretroviral therapy. The TCR was taken from a woman between 18 and 30 years old with HIV.

The CDR3 DNA follows: TGTGCCAGCAGCGTGAGGCAAGCCGCTAACTATGGCTACACCTTC. Its protein product is CASSVRQAANYGYTF. This chain connects TRBV9 to TRBJ1-2; D is ambiguous. Trimming left V 2 bases short and J 0 bases short, with 11 bases between. The V gene's germline CDR1 is SGDLS and CDR2 YYNGEE. The CDR3 runs 15 residues.